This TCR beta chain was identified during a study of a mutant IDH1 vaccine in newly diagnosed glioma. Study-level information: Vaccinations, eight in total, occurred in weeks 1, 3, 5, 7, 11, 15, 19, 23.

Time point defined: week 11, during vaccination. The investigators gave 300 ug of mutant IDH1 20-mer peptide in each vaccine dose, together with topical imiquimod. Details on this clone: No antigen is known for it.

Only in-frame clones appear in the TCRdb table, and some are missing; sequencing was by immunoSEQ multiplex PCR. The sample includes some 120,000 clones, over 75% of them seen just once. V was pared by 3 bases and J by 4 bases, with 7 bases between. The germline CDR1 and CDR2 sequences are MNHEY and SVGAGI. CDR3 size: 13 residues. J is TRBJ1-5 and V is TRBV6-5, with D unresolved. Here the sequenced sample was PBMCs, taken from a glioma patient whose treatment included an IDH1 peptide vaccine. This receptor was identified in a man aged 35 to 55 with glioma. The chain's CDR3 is CASSYGVNQPQHF. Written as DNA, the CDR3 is TGTGCCAGCAGTTATGGCGTAAATCAGCCCCAGCATTTT.